One sample yielded the 8 T cell receptor beta chains listed below, sequenced in a study of technical replicates of blood from a few donors. Sequencing used immunoSEQ multiplex PCR; TCRdb keeps in-frame clones, though not all of them. This table holds some 80,000 clones, around nine tenths found once. Sequences were obtained from T cells isolated from PBMCs. These receptors came from a human donor in good health.

The V and J genes are TRBV5-1 and TRBJ2-7; TRBD1 might be the D (6 bases). Between the trimmed V and J ends, which lost 0 bases and 0 bases, there was a span of 10 bases. The CDR3 sequence is 15 residues long. Germline V lookup: CDR1 SGHRS, CDR2 YFSETQ. Here the CDR3 reads CASSLDRDNSYEQYF. DNA of the CDR3: TGCGCCAGCAGCTTGGACCGGGACAACTCCTACGAGCAGTACTTC.

The chain joins TRBV10-2 to TRBJ1-5; possibly TRBD1 for D (5 bases). Germline values: CDR1 WSHSY, CDR2 SAAADI. The V and J ends lost 5 bases and 2 bases respectively, with 10 bases between them. The CDR3 runs to 14 residues. The CDR3 sequence: CASSIGGGNQPQHF. CDR3 in DNA: TGCGCCAGCAGTATCGGAGGGGGCAATCAGCCCCAGCATTTT.

Only one count was recorded for this clone. V is TRBV14 and J is TRBJ2-5, with a weak D call TRBD1 (7 bases). The CDR3 consists of 16 residues. V was shortened by 4 bases and J by 5 bases, with 20 bases between the two germline ends. Germline CDR1 and CDR2: SGHDN and FVKESK. CDR3 residues: CASSPPRTGSGETQYF. CDR3 DNA sequence: TGTGCCAGCAGCCCCCCGCGGACAGGCAGCGGGGAGACCCAGTACTTC.

This chain links TRBV11-2 with TRBJ2-1, with D possibly being TRBD2 (5 bases). Germline loops: CDR1 SGHAT, CDR2 FQNNGV. The CDR3 extends over 15 amino acids. Deletions cut 5 bases from V and 5 bases from J, with 16 bases between. Written as DNA, the CDR3 is TGTGCCAGCAGCCCCACCACTAGTGGGGACAATGAGCAGTTCTTC. This encodes CASSPTTSGDNEQFF.

This chain joins TRBV9 and TRBJ2-5; D possibly corresponds to TRBD1 (6 bases). Trimming shortened V by 3 bases and J by 3 bases, and 12 bases separated the two germline ends. This CDR3 spans 14 amino acids. Germline CDR1 reads SGDLS; CDR2 reads YYNGEE. The CDR3 protein is CASSALWTEETQYF. The DNA of the CDR3 is TGTGCCAGCAGCGCACTATGGACAGAAGAGACCCAGTACTTC.

This clone was counted a single time. This rearrangement joins TRBV5-1 to TRBJ2-3; D is possibly TRBD2 (6 bases). Trimming took 4 bases from V and 5 from J, leaving 8 bases between them. Looked up from germline, CDR1 is SGHRS and CDR2 is YFSETQ. The CDR3 covers 12 residues. In DNA form, the CDR3 reads TGCGCCAGCAGCCCAGCGGGAGATACGCAGTATTTT. Translation: CASSPAGDTQYF.

CDR3 region: CASSQGTGGTTTPEAFF. CDR3 DNA: TGCGCCAGCAGCCAAGGAACAGGGGGTACTACCACCCCTGAAGCTTTCTTT. This chain connects TRBV4-1 to TRBJ1-1; 8 nucleotides line up with TRBD1. With V trimmed by 1 base and J by 6 bases, 13 bases remained unmatched. CDR1 and CDR2 (germline): MGHRA, YSYEKL. This CDR3 has 17 residues.

The rearrangement links TRBV29-1 to TRBJ1-1, with unresolved D. The ends were cut back, 4 bases at V and 2 bases at J, with 11 bases in the middle. Germline V lookup: CDR1 SQVTM, CDR2 ANQGSEA. This CDR3 spans 13 amino acids. In DNA form, the CDR3 reads TGCAGCGTTGCCCGGGGAGTAAACACTGAAGCTTTCTTT. Amino acid sequence: CSVARGVNTEAFF.